The 12 T cell receptor beta chains below were found in one sample sequenced in a study of T-cell reconstitution after alpha-beta-depleted transplantation in children. During its preparation, the TCRbeta library received unique molecular identifiers. TCRdb processed the PCR reads anew with MiXCR; each CDR3 protein has one entry. The profile shows 700,000 or so distinct CDR3 sequences, roughly 14% of them singletons. The sample here was PBMCs, taken before TCRalphabeta/CD19-depleted stem cell transplant. The source is a girl under 10 years old with congenital amegakaryocytic thrombocytopenia, due to receive a stem cell transplant.

This clonotype showed up just a few times. J is TRBJ1-6 and V is TRBV6-1; D is undetermined. CDR1 and CDR2 (germline): MNHNS, SASEGT. The length of the CDR3 is 15 residues. The V end was cut by 3 bases, the J end by 6 bases, with 12 bases between. CDR3 coding DNA: TGTGCCAGCAGTGAGACGTGGACTATTAATTCACCCCTCCACTTT. It codes for CASSETWTINSPLHF.

Turning to this clonotype: A much bigger clone sits one base away, suggesting this may be a read error. The chain combines TRBV10-3 with TRBJ2-1; D gene uncertain. V gave up 5 bases and J gave up 5 bases, with 13 bases separating them. This CDR3 has 14 amino acids. Germline V gene data show CDR1 as ENHRY and CDR2 as SYGVKD. The CDR3 DNA reads as TGTGCCATCAGTTACAACCAGATTAACAATGAGCAGTTCTTC. Protein product: CAISYNQINNEQFF.

This clonotype was detected only a few times. Here the CDR3 reads CASNQRGRASYEQYF. The DNA for the CDR3 is TGTGCCAGCAATCAACGGGGGAGGGCCTCCTACGAGCAGTACTTC. The chain links TRBV6-1 to TRBJ2-7, with 7 bases lining up with TRBD2. The germline V gene encodes CDR1 MNHNS and CDR2 SASEGT. V gave up 7 bases and J gave up 0 bases; unmatched junction bases: 9. The CDR3 length is 15 residues.

The chain recombines TRBV5-1 with TRBJ2-7; 7 bases align to TRBD1. V gave up 4 bases and J gave up 2 bases; unmatched junction bases: 9. The CDR3 sequence is 15 residues long. Per germline, CDR1 SGHRS and CDR2 YFSETQ. The CDR3: CASSPGTVVPYEQYF. The CDR3 DNA sequence: TGCGCCAGCAGCCCCGGGACAGTGGTCCCCTACGAGCAGTACTTC.

This clonotype was found a few times. The CDR3 DNA follows: TGTGCCAGCAGCTTTCCGGGGGCGCCTGCCTACGAGCAGTACTTC. Encoded protein: CASSFPGAPAYEQYF. The rearrangement uses TRBV7-6 and TRBJ2-7, with D perhaps matching TRBD1 or TRBD2 (6 bases each). CDR3 size: 15 residues. Germline-derived CDR1 and CDR2 are SGHVS and FNYEAQ. The V end was cut by 3 bases, the J end by 2 bases, with 14 bases between.

The table lists this clonotype with a few counts. The chain is built from TRBV5-1 and TRBJ2-1; 10 nucleotides match TRBD2. With V trimmed by 2 bases and J by 8 bases, 4 bases remained unmatched. CDR1 SGHRS and CDR2 YFSETQ come from the germline V gene. CDR3 length: 14 amino acids. The CDR3 here is CASSLSGRAHEQFF. The CDR3 DNA reads as TGCGCCAGCAGCTTAAGCGGGAGGGCACATGAGCAGTTCTTC.

This sequence joins TRBV10-3 and TRBJ2-7; weak D call: TRBD2 (6 bases). V gave up 8 bases and J gave up 4 bases, with 15 bases separating them. This CDR3 spans 13 amino acids. The V gene's germline CDR1 is ENHRY and CDR2 SYGVKD. This CDR3 reads CAISPPGAYEQYF. CDR3 bases: TGTGCCATCTCTCCCCCGGGAGCTTACGAGCAGTACTTC.

The rearrangement links TRBV7-7 to TRBJ2-1; the match to TRBD2 covers 7 bases. V lost 5 bases to trimming and J lost 7 bases; unmatched junction nucleotides: 11. The CDR3 totals 15 residues. CDR1 and CDR2 (germline): SSHAT, FNYEAQ (reference sequence). CDR3 bases: TGTGCCAGCAGCCCTCGGGCGGGAGCTTCGAATGAGCAGTTCTTC. This encodes CASSPRAGASNEQFF.

This clonotype was counted at least ten times. The chain uses TRBV20-1 and TRBJ1-5; unclear D gene. The germline V and J ends were trimmed by 1 base and 2 bases, with 9 bases remaining between them. Germline assignment: CDR1 DFQATT and CDR2 SNEGSKA (reference sequence). The CDR3 length is 14 residues. The CDR3 loop is CSARGVGGNQPQHF. Here the CDR3 DNA reads TGCAGTGCTAGAGGGGTTGGGGGCAATCAGCCCCAGCATTTT.

The chain is built from TRBV20-1 and TRBJ1-5; D is possibly TRBD1 (5 bases). Germline CDR1 and CDR2: DFQATT and SNEGSKA (reference sequence). This CDR3 is 12 amino acids long. V lost 5 bases and J 4 bases, leaving 9 bases between the germline ends. The CDR3 bases are TGCAGTGCTTATGGGACTAATCAGCCCCAGCATTTT. Protein: CSAYGTNQPQHF.

The chain is built from TRBV7-9 and TRBJ2-4; TRBD1 is a possible D gene (5 bases). There are 17 residues in the CDR3. In germline, CDR1 is SEHNR, CDR2 FQNEAQ (reference sequence). With 2 bases removed from V and 0 bases from J, the gap between germline ends came to 14 bases. CDR3 DNA: TGTGCCAGCAGCTTACCGAACCGACAGACAGCCAAAAACATTCAGTACTTC. Encoded protein: CASSLPNRQTAKNIQYF.

The chain recombines TRBV14 with TRBJ2-3; no firm D call. The CDR3 consists of 12 residues. Per the germline V gene, CDR1 is SGHDN and CDR2 is FVKESK. V was pared by 3 bases and J by 7 bases, with 8 bases between. The CDR3 loop is CASSQFQYTQYF. As DNA, the CDR3 is TGTGCCAGCAGCCAGTTTCAATATACGCAGTATTTT. The full variable domain, its missing parts supplied by reference TRBV14 and TRBJ2-3, is EAGVTQFPSHSVIEKGQTVTLRCDPISGHDNLYWYRRVMGKEIKFLLHFVKESKQDESGMPNNRFLAERTGGTYSTLKVQPAELEDSGVYFCASSQFQYTQYFGPGTRLTVL.